This T cell receptor beta chain was recorded in a study of post-analysis software for immune sequencing data. The library was made from cDNA and included unique molecular identifiers. TCRdb analysed the PCR reads with MiXCR anew, one entry per CDR3 protein. The sample yields hundreds of thousands of distinct CDR3 sequences, about 53% seen once. Whole-study findings and limits: Controls showed significantly higher normalized Chao1 diversity than did multiple sclerosis patients.

A remark on this clonotype: The antigen is not known.

Material for sequencing was blood. The sequence was collected from a girl under 18 with multiple sclerosis.

The CDR3 protein is CSARAIGRVSYEQYF. CDR3 in DNA: TGCAGTGCTAGAGCGATCGGGAGGGTCTCCTACGAGCAGTACTTC. The chain recombines TRBV20-1 with TRBJ2-7; 8 positions match TRBD2. The germline CDR1 and CDR2 sequences are DFQATT and SNEGSKA (reference sequence). The V segment lost 1 base and the J segment 0 bases; nucleotides outside the gene matches: 5. The CDR3 runs 15 residues.